This entry is about one T cell receptor (beta chain). The antigen remains unidentified. This entry comes from a study of shared clonotypes between healthy human individuals. Study-level findings and limits: Relative to their counterparts shared across all four donors, non-shared clonotypes exhibited diminished generation probabilities.

Deep was the level used in running the assay. TCRdb keeps only in-frame clones here, not all; method: immunoSEQ multiplex PCR. The sample lists over a million clones, roughly 96% occurring once. CD4+ cells yielded CD45RA+ naive and CD45RA-negative memory subsets. The V and J ends lost 4 bases and 2 bases respectively, with 7 bases between them. The CDR3 sequence is 13 residues long. Germline V gene lookup returns CDR1 SNHLY and CDR2 FYNNEI. Input material: naive CD4+ T cells sorted from blood. Stated subset: CD45RA+ positively selected. The clonotype was recovered from a man under 40 in good health. This chain links TRBV2 with TRBJ2-3; D is tentatively TRBD1 or TRBD2 (5 bases each). The CDR3 region is CASSGGYTDTQYF. The CDR3 DNA follows: TGTGCCAGCAGTGGGGGGTACACAGATACGCAGTATTTT.